Shown below are 32 T cell receptor beta chains from a single sample sequenced in a study of T-cell reconstitution after alpha-beta-depleted transplantation in children. Preparing the TCRbeta library involved the use of unique molecular identifiers. TCRdb reprocessed the PCR reads via MiXCR and lists one record per CDR3 protein. The sample includes just over 950,000 distinct CDR3 sequences, under 30% of them seen just once. Sample: PBMCs, mostly from graft donor cells, taken 360 days after TCRalphabeta/CD19-depleted stem cell transplant. All receptors derive from a boy under three years old who had a stem cell transplant for SCID, so the T cells may come from the graft donor.

The V call is TRBV7-2, the J call TRBJ1-2, with 9 positions matching TRBD1. The CDR3 sequence is 12 residues long. The ends lost 5 bases at V and 10 bases at J; junction bases unmatched: 5. CDR1 is SGHTA and CDR2 is FQGNSA in the germline V gene. CDR3 in DNA: TGTGCCAGCAGCCCTCGGACAGGGGCCTACACCTTC. Its protein product is CASSPRTGAYTF. Filled out from reference TRBV7-2 and TRBJ1-2, the complete variable domain reads GAGVSQSPSNKVTEKGKDVELRCDPISGHTALYWYRQSLGQGLEFLIYFQGNSAPDKSGLPSDRFSAERTGGSVSTLTIQRTQQEDSAVYLCASSPRTGAYTFGSGTRLTVV.

The chain employs TRBV29-1 and TRBJ2-4; D remains ambiguous. Looked up from germline, CDR1 is SQVTM and CDR2 is ANQGSEA. Trimming removed 5 bases from V and 8 bases from J, with 19 bases in between. The CDR3 runs to 14 residues. The CDR3 nucleotides are TGCAGCGTTAGGAAAAGTGGAGCGTGGGACATTCAGTACTTC. Residues: CSVRKSGAWDIQYF.

This clonotype occurred once. V gene TRBV18 combines with J gene TRBJ2-7; possible D gene TRBD1, 5 bases. CDR1 is KGHSH, CDR2 LQKENI, per germline. V dropped 3 bases and J dropped 5 bases, with 11 bases sitting between them. The CDR3 has 13 amino acids. CDR3 protein: CASSPSRDNEQYF. The CDR3 nucleotides are TGTGCCAGCTCACCTTCCAGGGATAACGAGCAGTACTTC.

This chain connects TRBV15 to TRBJ1-6; D is ambiguous. Germline CDR1 reads LNHNV; CDR2 reads YYDKDF (reference sequence). The CDR3 spans 15 residues. V dropped 0 bases and J dropped 9 bases, with 12 bases sitting between them. Here the CDR3 reads CATSREQIGASPLHF. The CDR3 DNA reads TGTGCCACCAGCAGAGAACAGATCGGAGCTTCACCCCTCCACTTT.

This clonotype was observed a handful of times. The chain uses TRBV6-5 and TRBJ2-1; 7 bases are a match to TRBD2. Germline V gene data show CDR1 as MNHEY and CDR2 as SVGAGI. Losses at the gene ends were 6 bases for V and 14 bases for J; bases not matched to a gene: 16. The CDR3 contains 14 residues. CDR3 protein: CASSPEARLGGKFF. DNA for the CDR3: TGTGCCAGCAGCCCCGAGGCTAGACTGGGGGGGAAGTTCTTC.

The chain links TRBV11-1 to TRBJ1-2, with 8 bases identical to TRBD1. V was pared by 5 bases and J by 4 bases, with 3 bases of the junction left unmatched. The CDR3 is 13 amino acids. Germline-derived CDR1 and CDR2 are SGHAT and FQDESV (reference sequence). CDR3 DNA sequence: TGTGCCAGCAGCGACGACAGGGGCTATGGCTACACCTTC. This sequence encodes CASSDDRGYGYTF.

The chain recombines TRBV12-3 or TRBV12-4 with TRBJ2-3; perhaps D is TRBD1 or TRBD2 (5 bases each). The CDR3 extends over 16 amino acids. V lost 3 bases and J 3 bases, leaving 16 bases between the germline ends. DNA of the CDR3: TGTGCCAGCAGTTTGAGGTTGGGGGTTGGGACAGATACGCAGTATTTT. Residues: CASSLRLGVGTDTQYF.

The rearrangement links TRBV6-5 to TRBJ1-5, with TRBD1 as a possible D gene (5 bases). There are 15 residues in the CDR3. Germline V gene data show CDR1 as MNHEY and CDR2 as SVGAGI. The V end was cut by 0 bases, the J end by 3 bases, with 9 bases between. The CDR3 DNA reads as TGTGCCAGCAGTTACTCCAGGGCAACCAATCAGCCCCAGCATTTT. This translates into CASSYSRATNQPQHF.

This clonotype has a handful of counts. This chain joins TRBV12-3 or TRBV12-4 and TRBJ2-3, with 9 nucleotides matching TRBD1. The V segment lost 3 bases and the J segment 4 bases; nucleotides outside the gene matches: 8. The CDR3 has 16 residues. In DNA form, the CDR3 reads TGTGCCAGCAGTTTTCCGGGACAGGGTTCCGCAGATACGCAGTATTTT. It codes for CASSFPGQGSADTQYF.

The rearrangement links TRBV29-1 to TRBJ2-7; no clear D gene. The germline V gene encodes CDR1 SQVTM and CDR2 ANQGSEA. The V end lost 6 bases, the J end lost 0 bases, and 12 bases lay between the germline ends. This CDR3 comprises 13 residues. In DNA form, the CDR3 reads TGCAGCGTCGCCCTGAGGAGCTCCTACGAGCAGTACTTC. It translates to CSVALRSSYEQYF.

This clonotype was counted a few times. The V and J genes are TRBV7-9 and TRBJ1-1; 7 bases are shared with TRBD1. With V trimmed by 4 bases and J by 8 bases, 10 bases remained unmatched. Germline assignment: CDR1 SEHNR and CDR2 FQNEAQ (reference sequence). This CDR3 is 14 amino acids long. The CDR3 coding sequence is TGTGCCAGCAGCTCCGTGACAGGGAGAGGCGAAGCTTTCTTT. As protein: CASSSVTGRGEAFF.

This clonotype was observed a handful of times. The V and J genes are TRBV20-1 and TRBJ1-2; tentatively, D is TRBD1 (5 bases). The CDR3 is 13 residues long. Trimming stripped 3 bases from V and 1 base from J, with 9 bases between. Germline V lookup: CDR1 DFQATT, CDR2 SNEGSKA (reference sequence). The CDR3: CSASGGVNYGYTF. The DNA of the CDR3 is TGCAGTGCTAGCGGAGGGGTTAACTATGGCTACACCTTC.

The chain uses TRBV25-1 and TRBJ2-3; no clear D gene. CDR3 length equals 13 residues. Looked up from germline, CDR1 is MGHDK and CDR2 is SYGVNS. Deletions cut 3 bases from V and 2 bases from J, with 6 bases between. This chain's CDR3 is CASSDPITDTQYF. The DNA for the CDR3 is TGTGCCAGCAGTGACCCCATCACAGATACGCAGTATTTT.

This rearrangement joins TRBV4-3 to TRBJ2-2; D is uncertain. Germline V gene data show CDR1 as LGHNA and CDR2 as YSLEER. This CDR3 comprises 19 residues. The germline V and J ends were trimmed by 0 bases and 0 bases, with 17 bases remaining between them. Written as DNA, the CDR3 is TGCGCCAGCAGCCAAGATCTATTTTCAGACGGTGCGAACACCGGGGAGCTGTTTTTT. It yields the protein CASSQDLFSDGANTGELFF.

This clonotype was seen a handful of times. This chain joins TRBV6-1 and TRBJ1-5, with a weak D call TRBD1 (5 bases). The CDR3 extends over 14 amino acids. Trimming pared 3 bases from V and 7 bases from J, leaving 13 bases between. From germline, CDR1 is MNHNS and CDR2 SASEGT. The CDR3 region has the DNA TGTGCCAGCAGTGAGGGGGAACGGCGGCAGCCCCAGCATTTT. Residues: CASSEGERRQPQHF.

This clonotype was counted a few times. V is TRBV12-3 or TRBV12-4 and J is TRBJ2-5, with D tentatively TRBD2 (5 bases). The V end lost 0 bases, the J end lost 5 bases, and 13 bases lay between the germline ends. The CDR3 length is 15 residues. The CDR3 coding sequence is TGTGCCAGCAGTTTAGCGCTGCGGGTTGCGGAGACCCAGTACTTC. The encoded protein is CASSLALRVAETQYF.

This clonotype was detected a few times. The V and J genes are TRBV29-1 and TRBJ2-3; the match to TRBD2 covers 7 bases. Germline CDR1 reads SQVTM; CDR2 reads ANQGSEA. The CDR3 is 13 amino acids. J gave up 1 base and V 4 bases, and 2 bases lay outside the gene matches. DNA for the CDR3: TGCAGCGTTGTCGCGGGGGGCACAGATACGCAGTATTTT. Amino acid sequence: CSVVAGGTDTQYF.

The rearrangement links TRBV12-3 or TRBV12-4 to TRBJ1-2; 11 bases agree with TRBD1. Trimming took 5 bases from V and 3 from J; bases not matched to a gene: 8. The CDR3 is 16 amino acids. CDR3 amino acids: CASSRDRGKSDYGYTF. DNA of the CDR3: TGTGCCAGCAGTCGGGACAGGGGGAAATCGGACTATGGCTACACCTTC.

The chain carries TRBV11-3 and TRBJ1-1; 10 bases agree with TRBD1. This CDR3 is 15 amino acids long. The V gene's germline CDR1 is SGHNT and CDR2 YENEEA. After removal of 6 bases from V and 1 base from J, the junction contained 5 bases not matched to a gene. The CDR3 here is CASSGTGVPNTEAFF. The CDR3 region has the DNA TGTGCCAGCAGTGGGACAGGGGTTCCGAACACTGAAGCTTTCTTT. Together with reference TRBV11-3 and TRBJ1-1, the CDR3 gives the full variable domain: EAGVVQSPRYKIIEKKQPVAFWCNPISGHNTLYWYLQNLGQGPELLIRYENEEAVDDSQLPKDRFSAERLKGVDSTLKIQPAELGDSAVYLCASSGTGVPNTEAFFGQGTRLTVV.

The chain recombines TRBV4-1 with TRBJ1-5, with D uncertain. Germline-derived CDR1 and CDR2 are MGHRA and YSYEKL. This CDR3 has 13 residues. The germline V and J ends were trimmed by 4 bases and 5 bases, with 9 bases remaining between them. As DNA, the CDR3 is TGCGCCAGCAGCCCGACTGAGGATCAGCCCCAGCATTTT. Translation gives CASSPTEDQPQHF.

This CDR3 reads CASSLTGQGLAKNIQYF. In nucleotides, the CDR3 is TGCGCCAGCAGCTTGACGGGACAGGGGCTAGCCAAAAACATTCAGTACTTC. The rearrangement joins TRBV5-1 to TRBJ2-4; 10 bases line up with TRBD1. Trimming cost V 1 base and J 0 bases; bases outside gene matches: 4. CDR1 and CDR2 from the germline V gene are SGHRS and YFSETQ. The CDR3 is made up of 17 amino acids.

The chain links TRBV7-9 to TRBJ2-2; D gene unclear. V lost 8 bases and J 2 bases, leaving 12 bases between the germline ends. In germline, CDR1 is SEHNR, CDR2 FQNEAQ (reference sequence). This CDR3 is built from 14 residues. For the CDR3, the DNA is TGTGCCAGCGGAATGACTGTTAACACCGGGGAGCTGTTTTTT. Its translation is CASGMTVNTGELFF. Full variable domain (remainder filled in from reference TRBV7-9 and TRBJ2-2): DTGVSQNPRHKITKRGQNVTFRCDPISEHNRLYWYRQTLGQGPEFLTYFQNEAQLEKSRLLSDRFSAERPKGSFSTLEIQRTEQGDSAMYLCASGMTVNTGELFFGEGSRLTVL.

The chain couples TRBV5-1 to TRBJ2-3, with 11 positions matching TRBD2. V lost 2 bases and J lost 6; bases outside the gene matches: 11. The CDR3 has 17 residues. In germline, CDR1 is SGHRS, CDR2 YFSETQ. This chain's CDR3 is CASSLYGTSGPRDTQYF. The CDR3 bases are TGCGCCAGCAGCTTATACGGGACTAGCGGACCCCGGGATACGCAGTATTTT.

Many counts were recorded for this clonotype. One junction end disagrees with the germline gene, perhaps due to a read error. This chain uses TRBV12-3 or TRBV12-4 with TRBJ2-1; D uncertain. There are 14 residues in the CDR3. CDR3 nucleotide sequence: TGCGCCAGCAGCTTGCTGAGCTCCTACAATGAGCAGTTCTTC. Translation gives CASSLLSSYNEQFF.

This clonotype was seen only a few times. The J gene is TRBJ2-7, the V gene TRBV18, with D possibly TRBD1 on 6 matching bases. The CDR3 is 16 amino acids. Deletions cut 4 bases from V and 3 bases from J, with 19 bases between. Germline CDR1 reads KGHSH; CDR2 reads LQKENI. For the CDR3, the DNA is TGTGCCAGCTCACGGGGTTTTAGGACAGCCTACTACGAGCAGTACTTC. Its translation is CASSRGFRTAYYEQYF.

This clonotype has only a few counts. The chain couples TRBV7-7 to TRBJ2-3; TRBD1 matches at 8 bases. In germline, CDR1 is SSHAT, CDR2 FNYEAQ (reference sequence). The CDR3 sequence is 15 residues long. Trimming cost V 3 bases and J 0 bases; bases outside gene matches: 2. The CDR3 sequence is CASSFTGGSTDTQYF. CDR3 DNA: TGTGCCAGCAGCTTTACAGGGGGAAGCACAGATACGCAGTATTTT.

This clonotype was counted once. The rearrangement uses TRBV7-9 and TRBJ2-5; the match to TRBD1 covers 9 bases. V lost 3 bases to trimming and J lost 5 bases; unmatched junction nucleotides: 10. This CDR3 contains 16 residues. Germline V gene lookup returns CDR1 SEHNR and CDR2 FQNEAQ (reference sequence). CDR3 nucleotides: TGTGCCAGCAGCTTCGGAACAGGGGGCGATAGGGAGACCCAGTACTTC. Amino acids: CASSFGTGGDRETQYF.

This clonotype showed up just a few times. The V gene is TRBV4-1, the J gene TRBJ2-3, with 10 nucleotides matching TRBD1. The V gene end was trimmed by 5 bases and the J gene end by 10 bases; junction bases not matched to a gene: 12. The CDR3 extends over 15 amino acids. CDR1 is MGHRA, CDR2 YSYEKL, per germline. Here the CDR3 reads CASSGRGTGAVAQYF. CDR3 bases: TGCGCCAGCAGCGGACGAGGGACAGGGGCCGTAGCGCAGTATTTT.

The chain couples TRBV12-3 or TRBV12-4 to TRBJ2-7, with TRBD1 matching over 8 bases. The V segment lost 7 bases and the J segment 4 bases; nucleotides outside the gene matches: 12. The CDR3 sequence is 15 residues long. CDR3 loop: CASTLARDRKYEQYF. The CDR3 DNA follows: TGTGCCAGCACCTTAGCCAGGGACAGGAAGTACGAGCAGTACTTC.

This clonotype was detected once. This sequence joins TRBV12-3 or TRBV12-4 and TRBJ2-2; D possibly corresponds to TRBD1 (5 bases). CDR3 length: 13 residues. V gave up 5 bases and J gave up 4 bases, with 8 bases separating them. CDR3 bases: TGTGCCAGCAGTAAGGACATCACCGGGGAGCTGTTTTTT. It specifies CASSKDITGELFF.

This clonotype was picked up a small number of times. The chain combines TRBV5-6 with TRBJ2-2, with TRBD1 identical over 7 bases. J was trimmed by 7 bases and V by 3 bases; bases with no gene match: 9. This CDR3 spans 15 amino acids. Germline-derived CDR1 and CDR2 are SGHDT and YYEEEE. The CDR3 sequence is CASSSRQGHGGELFF. The CDR3 region has the DNA TGTGCCAGCAGCTCCCGACAGGGTCACGGCGGGGAGCTGTTTTTT.

V gene TRBV7-9 combines with J gene TRBJ1-2; D is unresolved. Per the germline V gene, CDR1 is SEHNR and CDR2 is FQNEAQ (reference sequence). The CDR3 is 16 residues long. V lost 1 base, J lost 2 bases, and 14 bases lay in between. CDR3 sequence reads: CASSLVADSSNYGYTF. In DNA form, the CDR3 reads TGTGCCAGCAGCTTAGTGGCGGATAGTTCCAACTATGGCTACACCTTC. The full variable domain, in which reference TRBV7-9 and TRBJ1-2 provide the parts outside the CDR3, is DTGVSQNPRHKITKRGQNVTFRCDPISEHNRLYWYRQTLGQGPEFLTYFQNEAQLEKSRLLSDRFSAERPKGSFSTLEIQRTEQGDSAMYLCASSLVADSSNYGYTFGSGTRLTVV.